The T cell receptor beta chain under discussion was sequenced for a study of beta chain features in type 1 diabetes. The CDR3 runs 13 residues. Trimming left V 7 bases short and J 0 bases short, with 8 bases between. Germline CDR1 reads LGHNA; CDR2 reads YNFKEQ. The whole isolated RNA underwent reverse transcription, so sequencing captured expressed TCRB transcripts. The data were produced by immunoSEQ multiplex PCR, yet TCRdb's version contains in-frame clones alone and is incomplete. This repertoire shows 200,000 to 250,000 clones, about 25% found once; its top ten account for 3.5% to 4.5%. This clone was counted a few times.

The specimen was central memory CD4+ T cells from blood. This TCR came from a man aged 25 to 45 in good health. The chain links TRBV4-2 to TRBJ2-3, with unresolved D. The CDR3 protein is CASTQDSTDTQYF. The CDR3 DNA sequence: TGTGCCAGCACACAAGACAGCACAGATACGCAGTATTTT.